Each of the 8 T cell receptor beta chains below was sequenced from the same sample in a study of glioma-infiltrating T cells. Using RNA template, CDR3s of TCR alpha and beta were amplified with iRepertoire arm-PCR. TCRdb re-analysed the multiplex PCR reads in MiXCR, keeping a single row per CDR3 protein. The table shows some 4,200 distinct CDR3 sequences, with approximately 22% occurring only once. Sequences were obtained from glioma tissue, nonneoplastic brain tissue, or PBMCs (not recorded which). Receptors originate from a human donor with low-grade glioma or glioblastoma, undergoing nonglioma brain surgery, or in good health (not recorded which).

This clonotype was observed many times. The chain employs TRBV5-6 and TRBJ2-7, with 8 bases matching TRBD1. The CDR3 is made up of 13 amino acids. J lost 3 bases, V lost 5 bases, and 4 bases had no gene match. Germline V gene sequence: CDR1 SGHDT, CDR2 YYEEEE. CDR3 region: CASSPGQDYEQYF. The CDR3 region has the DNA TGTGCCAGCAGTCCGGGACAGGACTACGAGCAGTACTTC.

By share of the sample, this clonotype is medium-sized. This chain uses TRBV20-1 with TRBJ2-3; D is undetermined. The CDR3 contains 13 residues. Trimming removed 3 bases from V and 2 bases from J, with 9 bases in between. Germline V CDR1 and CDR2: DFQATT, SNEGSKA (reference sequence). The DNA of the CDR3 is TGCAGTGCTAGGGACGGTAACACAGATACGCAGTATTTT. It yields the protein CSARDGNTDTQYF.

A remark on this clonotype: Possible read error: a much larger clone is one base away. V and J are TRBV5-4 and TRBJ1-1, with D possibly matching TRBD1 (6 bases). There are 17 residues in the CDR3. V was pared by 4 bases and J by 1 base, with 20 bases between. Germline V gene lookup returns CDR1 SGHNT and CDR2 YYREEE (reference sequence). The CDR3 region is CASSTEEGVPPNTEAFF. CDR3 DNA sequence: TGTGCCAGCAGCACCGAGGAGGGGGTACCACCGAACACTGAAGCTTTCTTT.

By share, this clonotype ranks as medium-sized (0.01 to 0.1%). The V and J genes are TRBV12-3 or TRBV12-4 and TRBJ1-1; perhaps TRBD1 as D (5 bases). The CDR3 contains 13 residues. V was trimmed by 6 bases and J by 6 bases, leaving 14 bases between them. The chain's CDR3 is CASRPGGVPEAFF. CDR3 bases: TGTGCCAGCAGACCGGGAGGGGTCCCTGAAGCTTTCTTT.

This clonotype was recorded at least ten times. The chain employs TRBV5-6 and TRBJ2-3; D gene uncertain. Germline V lookup: CDR1 SGHDT, CDR2 YYEEEE. There are 13 residues in the CDR3. Deletions cut 0 bases from V and 3 bases from J, with 5 bases between. CDR3 residues: CASSLELTDTQYF. CDR3 in DNA: TGTGCCAGCAGCTTGGAACTAACAGATACGCAGTATTTT.

Turning to this clonotype: This may stem from a read error, because a much larger clone lies one nucleotide away. V gene TRBV19 combines with J gene TRBJ1-6; no clear D gene. There are 12 residues in the CDR3. Germline V gene lookup returns CDR1 LNHDA and CDR2 SQIVND (reference sequence). The CDR3 coding sequence is TGTGCCAGTACCCAACGAGGACTGGGCCTCCAATTT. Its protein product is CASTQRGLGLQF.

The table lists this clonotype with many counts. The CDR3 sequence: CASSQSANLYGYTF. The CDR3 bases are TGTGCCAGCAGCCAATCAGCAAACCTCTATGGCTACACCTTC. The rearrangement joins TRBV7-2 to TRBJ1-2; D unresolved. Deletions cut 5 bases from V and 4 bases from J, with 14 bases between. Germline values: CDR1 SGHTA, CDR2 FQGNSA. The CDR3 has 14 amino acids.

This clonotype qualifies as medium-sized. The chain is built from TRBV27 and TRBJ2-2, with D tentatively TRBD1 (5 bases). Trimming stripped 3 bases from V and 6 bases from J, with 14 bases between. Looked up from germline, CDR1 is MNHEY and CDR2 is SMNVEV (reference sequence). The CDR3 has 15 residues. CDR3 sequence reads: CASSFRQGGAGELFF. For the CDR3, the DNA is TGTGCCAGCAGTTTTCGGCAGGGTGGTGCCGGGGAGCTGTTTTTT.